These 21 T cell receptor beta chains were sequenced from one sample in a study of beta chain features in type 1 diabetes. Reverse transcribing all isolated RNA meant expressed TCRB transcripts were sequenced. Using immunoSEQ multiplex PCR, the repertoire was profiled, and TCRdb retains in-frame clones only, with some absent. The sample yields 300,000 to 450,000 clones, roughly an eighth seen once. Sequenced input: naive CD4+ T cells from blood. Every receptor here comes from a man younger than 30 in good health.

The table lists this clone with a few counts. The chain links TRBV18 to TRBJ2-1; TRBD1 might be the D (5 bases). Germline V gene sequence: CDR1 KGHSH, CDR2 LQKENI. The V end lost 3 bases, the J end lost 6 bases, and 9 bases lay between the germline ends. This CDR3 is 13 amino acids long. This CDR3 reads CASSPLGVNEQFF. The CDR3 bases are TGTGCCAGCTCACCCTTAGGGGTCAATGAGCAGTTCTTC.

The chain is built from TRBV18 and TRBJ1-6; D perhaps matches TRBD1 (6 bases). CDR3 length: 15 residues. Germline loops: CDR1 KGHSH, CDR2 LQKENI. V lost 3 bases and J 5 bases, leaving 11 bases between the germline ends. CDR3 DNA: TGTGCCAGCTCACCGGCGGGGGCCGATAATTCACCCCTCCACTTT. It is translated as CASSPAGADNSPLHF.

This clone turned up a few times. The J gene is TRBJ2-7, the V gene TRBV11-2; D gene unclear. V was pared by 0 bases and J by 11 bases, with 8 bases between. The germline V gene has CDR1 SGHAT and CDR2 FQNNGV. There are 11 residues in the CDR3. DNA of the CDR3: TGTGCCAGCAGCTTAGACAGGCAAGAGTACTTC. Translating it yields CASSLDRQEYF.

This rearrangement joins TRBV7-9 to TRBJ2-5; no firm D call. The CDR3 is 13 amino acids. Per the germline V gene, CDR1 is SEHNR and CDR2 is FQNEAQ (reference sequence). Trimming removed 0 bases at V and 2 bases at J, with 4 bases between. CDR3 bases: TGTGCCAGCAGCTTAGCAACACAAGAGACCCAGTACTTC. Translated, it gives CASSLATQETQYF.

This chain links TRBV19 with TRBJ2-7; 7 bases fit TRBD2. CDR3 length equals 15 residues. J gave up 4 bases and V 4 bases, and 10 bases lay outside the gene matches. Germline values: CDR1 LNHDA, CDR2 SQIVND (reference sequence). The CDR3 here is CASSTRGSWSYEQYF. CDR3 DNA: TGTGCCAGTAGTACGCGCGGGAGCTGGTCGTACGAGCAGTACTTC.

The V gene is TRBV27, the J gene TRBJ1-4; 11 nucleotides match TRBD1. Germline CDR1 reads MNHEY; CDR2 reads SMNVEV (reference sequence). V gave up 7 bases and J gave up 4 bases; unmatched junction bases: 8. This CDR3 has 16 amino acids. CDR3 sequence (DNA): TGTGCCAGCATCCCCGGGACAGGGGGATATAATGAAAAACTGTTTTTT. Translated: CASIPGTGGYNEKLFF.

This clone has only a few counts. This chain links TRBV19 with TRBJ2-7; 12 nucleotides match TRBD1. Per the germline V gene, CDR1 is LNHDA and CDR2 is SQIVND (reference sequence). The CDR3 loop spans 15 amino acids. The trim removed 4 bases at V and 4 bases at J, leaving 5 bases unmatched. CDR3 nucleotides: TGTGCCAGTAGTACGGCGGGACAGGGGGCTTACGAGCAGTACTTC. Translated: CASSTAGQGAYEQYF.

As concerns this clone: Other nucleotide sequences from this sample produce the same CDR3. This chain joins TRBV7-3 and TRBJ2-1; 8 bases fit TRBD2. CDR1 is SGHTA and CDR2 is FQGTGA in the germline V gene. This CDR3 is 12 amino acids long. V gave up 8 bases and J gave up 8 bases; unmatched junction bases: 5. The CDR3, as DNA: TGTGCCAGCTCCTCGGGGGGGGATGAGCAGTTCTTC. It codes for CASSSGGDEQFF.

The chain carries TRBV15 and TRBJ1-4; 8 bases fit TRBD1. The length of the CDR3 is 16 residues. The trim removed 0 bases at V and 8 bases at J, leaving 8 bases unmatched. From germline, CDR1 is LNHNV and CDR2 YYDKDF (reference sequence). The CDR3 protein is CATSRDQRTGREKLFF. DNA for the CDR3: TGTGCCACCAGCAGAGATCAGCGGACAGGGAGAGAAAAACTGTTTTTT.

The V gene is TRBV9, the J gene TRBJ2-2; tentatively, D is TRBD1 (6 bases). V shed 4 bases and J shed 0 bases, with 19 bases lying between them. Germline V gene sequence: CDR1 SGDLS, CDR2 YYNGEE. The CDR3 is 18 residues long. Written as DNA, the CDR3 is TGTGCCAGCAGCCCGGGGACACCCACCTATTCGAACACCGGGGAGCTGTTTTTT. Protein product: CASSPGTPTYSNTGELFF.

The chain has TRBV12-5 and TRBJ2-1, with TRBD1 as a possible D gene (5 bases). The germline gives CDR1 LGHNT, CDR2 FRNRAP. The V end lost 6 bases, the J end lost 0 bases, and 12 bases lay between the germline ends. This CDR3 spans 15 amino acids. The CDR3 DNA reads TGTGCTAGTGGCCCAACAGGATCCTCCTACAATGAGCAGTTCTTC. It specifies CASGPTGSSYNEQFF.

The chain has TRBV18 and TRBJ1-1; 9 nucleotides agree with TRBD1. Germline CDR1 reads KGHSH; CDR2 reads LQKENI. The J segment lost 0 bases and the V segment lost 5 bases, leaving 7 bases of the junction unmatched. The CDR3 is 16 residues long. This chain's CDR3 is CASSAGTGRMNTEAFF. CDR3 sequence (DNA): TGTGCCAGCTCAGCGGGGACAGGGAGGATGAACACTGAAGCTTTCTTT.

The chain carries TRBV29-1 and TRBJ2-3; D not resolved. The germline V and J ends were trimmed by 3 bases and 0 bases, with 10 bases remaining between them. The germline V gene encodes CDR1 SQVTM and CDR2 ANQGSEA. The CDR3 consists of 14 residues. This CDR3 reads CSVDAGSSTDTQYF. The CDR3 bases are TGCAGCGTTGACGCCGGGTCTAGCACAGATACGCAGTATTTT.

This clone has only a few counts. The chain couples TRBV28 to TRBJ2-1; TRBD2 matches at 8 bases. This CDR3 has 14 amino acids. Trimming took 1 base from V and 4 from J; bases not matched to a gene: 0. Germline V gives CDR1 MDHEN, CDR2 SYDVKM. In DNA, the CDR3 is TGTGCCAGCAGTTTATCGGGGGGGTACAATGAGCAGTTCTTC. Protein product: CASSLSGGYNEQFF.

The J gene is TRBJ1-6, the V gene TRBV11-2; D is undetermined. V was shortened by 6 bases and J by 10 bases, with 16 bases between the two germline ends. This CDR3 is built from 14 residues. Germline lookup yields CDR1 SGHAT and CDR2 FQNNGV. The CDR3 sequence: CASSQLREGSPLHF. The CDR3 region has the DNA TGTGCCAGCAGTCAGCTACGGGAGGGCTCACCCCTCCACTTT.

The chain couples TRBV9 to TRBJ2-5; no clear D gene. Per germline, CDR1 SGDLS and CDR2 YYNGEE. V lost 3 bases and J 0 bases, leaving 6 bases between the germline ends. This CDR3 is 13 amino acids long. The CDR3 sequence: CASSDPNQETQYF. CDR3 nucleotide sequence: TGTGCCAGCAGCGATCCTAACCAAGAGACCCAGTACTTC.

V usage is TRBV19 and J usage is TRBJ1-6; D is unclear. Trimming cost V 5 bases and J 7 bases, with 15 bases left between them. Germline V gene lookup returns CDR1 LNHDA and CDR2 SQIVND (reference sequence). The CDR3 is 15 residues long. CDR3 protein: CASSWAARGNSPLHF. The CDR3 bases are TGTGCCAGTAGTTGGGCAGCCCGCGGGAATTCACCCCTCCACTTT.

This rearrangement joins TRBV25-1 to TRBJ1-2, with 7 bases fitting TRBD1. V was pared by 3 bases and J by 2 bases, with 6 bases of the junction left unmatched. The length of the CDR3 is 15 residues. CDR1 MGHDK and CDR2 SYGVNS come from the germline V gene. CDR3 sequence (DNA): TGTGCCAGCAGTGAGGGGGACAGCATCAACTATGGCTACACCTTC. Residues: CASSEGDSINYGYTF.

This chain uses TRBV29-1 with TRBJ2-7; 7 bases map to TRBD1. Germline CDR1 is SQVTM and CDR2 is ANQGSEA. The CDR3 sequence is 11 residues long. J gave up 4 bases and V 3 bases, and 0 bases lay outside the gene matches. CDR3 nucleotide sequence: TGCAGCGTTGACAGGGGGTACGAGCAGTACTTC. Protein sequence: CSVDRGYEQYF.

In its sample, this clone was seen a few times. The V and J genes are TRBV29-1 and TRBJ1-5; no clear D. This CDR3 region has 13 residues. With 7 bases removed from V and 9 bases from J, the gap between germline ends came to 19 bases. Looked up from germline, CDR1 is SQVTM and CDR2 is ANQGSEA. For the CDR3, the DNA is TGCAGCGCAAAGAGGGCCCCTGCGGGGCCCCAGCATTTT. It yields the protein CSAKRAPAGPQHF.

This clone was counted between two and nine times. This chain uses TRBV11-2 with TRBJ2-1, with 11 bases lining up with TRBD1. Germline values: CDR1 SGHAT, CDR2 FQNNGV. The CDR3 has 16 residues. V lost 5 bases and J lost 3; bases outside the gene matches: 6. The CDR3 loop is CASSTTGTGGYNEQFF. CDR3 DNA: TGTGCCAGCAGCACAACCGGGACAGGGGGCTACAATGAGCAGTTCTTC.